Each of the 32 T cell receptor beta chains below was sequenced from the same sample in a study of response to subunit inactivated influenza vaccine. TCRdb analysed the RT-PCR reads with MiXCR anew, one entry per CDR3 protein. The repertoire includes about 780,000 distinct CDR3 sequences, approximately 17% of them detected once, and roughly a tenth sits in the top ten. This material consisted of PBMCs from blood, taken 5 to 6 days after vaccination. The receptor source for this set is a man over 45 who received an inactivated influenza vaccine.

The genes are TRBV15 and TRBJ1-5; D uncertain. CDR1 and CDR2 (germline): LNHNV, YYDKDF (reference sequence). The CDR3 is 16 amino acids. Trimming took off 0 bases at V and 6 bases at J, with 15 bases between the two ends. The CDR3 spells CATSRDQMAGSQPQHF. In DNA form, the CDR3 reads TGTGCCACCAGCAGAGACCAGATGGCGGGGTCTCAGCCCCAGCATTTT.

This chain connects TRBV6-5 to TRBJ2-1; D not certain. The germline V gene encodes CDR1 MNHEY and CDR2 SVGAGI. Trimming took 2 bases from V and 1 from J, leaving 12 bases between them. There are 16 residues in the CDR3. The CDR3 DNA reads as TGTGCCAGCAGTTACGCCAACGGTGGGTCCTACAATGAGCAGTTCTTC. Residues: CASSYANGGSYNEQFF.

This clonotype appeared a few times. CDR3 bases: TGTGCCAGCAGCGTCAATAGTGGGGGCGTCGGAGAGACCCAGTACTTC. It yields the protein CASSVNSGGVGETQYF. The genes are TRBV7-9 and TRBJ2-5, with D possibly matching TRBD1 (6 bases). CDR3 size: 16 residues. The germline V gene encodes CDR1 SEHNR and CDR2 FQNEAQ (reference sequence). Trimming removed 5 bases at V and 4 bases at J, with 20 bases between.

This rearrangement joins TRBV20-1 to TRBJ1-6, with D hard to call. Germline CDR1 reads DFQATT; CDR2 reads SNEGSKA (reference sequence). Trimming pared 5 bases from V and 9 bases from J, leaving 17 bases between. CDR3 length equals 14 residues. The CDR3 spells CSAETWEGTSPLHF. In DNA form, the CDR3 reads TGCAGTGCTGAGACCTGGGAAGGTACTTCACCCCTCCACTTT.

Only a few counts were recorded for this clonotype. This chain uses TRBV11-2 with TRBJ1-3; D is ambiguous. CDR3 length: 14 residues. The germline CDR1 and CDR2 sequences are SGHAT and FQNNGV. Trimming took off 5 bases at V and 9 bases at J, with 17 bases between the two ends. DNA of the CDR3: TGTGCCAGCAGCGCTGAGTTGTCGCTGAGCACCATATATTTT. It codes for CASSAELSLSTIYF.

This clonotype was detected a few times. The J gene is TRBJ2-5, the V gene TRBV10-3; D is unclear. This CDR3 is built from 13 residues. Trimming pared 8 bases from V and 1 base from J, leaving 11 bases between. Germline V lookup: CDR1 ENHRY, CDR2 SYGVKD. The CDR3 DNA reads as TGTGCCATCGCGCCGGATGGCCAAGAGACCCAGTACTTC. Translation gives CAIAPDGQETQYF.

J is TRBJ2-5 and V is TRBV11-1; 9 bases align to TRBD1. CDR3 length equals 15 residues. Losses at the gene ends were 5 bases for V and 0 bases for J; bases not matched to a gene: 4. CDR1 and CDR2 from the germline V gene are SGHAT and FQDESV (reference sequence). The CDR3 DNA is TGTGCCAGCAGCGCACGGACAGGGGACCAAGAGACCCAGTACTTC. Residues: CASSARTGDQETQYF.

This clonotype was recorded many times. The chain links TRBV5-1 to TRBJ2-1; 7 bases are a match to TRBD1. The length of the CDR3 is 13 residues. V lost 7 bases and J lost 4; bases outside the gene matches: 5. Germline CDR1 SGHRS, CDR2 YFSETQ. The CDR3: CASSGQTYNEQFF. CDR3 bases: TGCGCCAGCTCGGGACAGACTTACAATGAGCAGTTCTTC.

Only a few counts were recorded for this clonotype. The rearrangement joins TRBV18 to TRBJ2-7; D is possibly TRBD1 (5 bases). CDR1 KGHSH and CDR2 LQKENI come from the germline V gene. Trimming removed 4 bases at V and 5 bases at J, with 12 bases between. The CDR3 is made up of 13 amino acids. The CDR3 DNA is TGTGCCAGCTCACTTCTCCAAGGGGACGAGCAGTACTTC. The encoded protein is CASSLLQGDEQYF.

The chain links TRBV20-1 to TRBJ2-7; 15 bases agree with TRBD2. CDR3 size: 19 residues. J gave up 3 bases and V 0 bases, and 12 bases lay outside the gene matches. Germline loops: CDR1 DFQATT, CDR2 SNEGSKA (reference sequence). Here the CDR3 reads CSARESTGLAGGPSYEQYF. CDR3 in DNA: TGCAGTGCTAGAGAATCTACAGGACTAGCGGGAGGGCCTAGCTACGAGCAGTACTTC.

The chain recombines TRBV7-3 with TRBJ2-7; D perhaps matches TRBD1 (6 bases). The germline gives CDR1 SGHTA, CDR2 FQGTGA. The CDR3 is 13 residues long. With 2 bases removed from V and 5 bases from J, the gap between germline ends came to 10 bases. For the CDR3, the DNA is TGTGCCAGCAGCTTAGGGACAACCGACGAGCAGTACTTC. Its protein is CASSLGTTDEQYF.

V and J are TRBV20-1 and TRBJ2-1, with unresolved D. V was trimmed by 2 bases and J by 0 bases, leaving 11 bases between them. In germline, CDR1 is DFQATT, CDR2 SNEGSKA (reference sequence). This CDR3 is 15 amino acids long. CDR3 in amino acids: CSARRPVSSYNEQFF. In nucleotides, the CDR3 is TGCAGTGCTAGAAGACCCGTGAGCTCCTACAATGAGCAGTTCTTC.

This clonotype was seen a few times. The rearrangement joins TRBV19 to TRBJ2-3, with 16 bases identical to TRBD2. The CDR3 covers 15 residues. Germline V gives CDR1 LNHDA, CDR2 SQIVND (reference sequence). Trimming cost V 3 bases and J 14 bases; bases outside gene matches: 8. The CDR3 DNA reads TGTGCCAGTAGTATGGGACTAGCGGGGGGGCCCGCCCCGTATTTT. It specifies CASSMGLAGGPAPYF. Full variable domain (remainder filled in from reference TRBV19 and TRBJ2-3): DGGITQSPKYLFRKEGQNVTLSCEQNLNHDAMYWYRQDPGQGLRLIYYSQIVNDFQKGDIAEGYSVSREKKESFPLTVTSAQKNPTAFYLCASSMGLAGGPAPYFGPGTRLTVL.

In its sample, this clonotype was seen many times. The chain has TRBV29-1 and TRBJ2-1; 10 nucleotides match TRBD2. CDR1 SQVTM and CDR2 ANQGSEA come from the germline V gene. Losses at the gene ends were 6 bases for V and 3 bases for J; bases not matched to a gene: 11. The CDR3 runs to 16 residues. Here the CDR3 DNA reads TGCAGCGTCCAAGGGGGTACTAGCGGGAACTACAATGAGCAGTTCTTC. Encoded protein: CSVQGGTSGNYNEQFF.

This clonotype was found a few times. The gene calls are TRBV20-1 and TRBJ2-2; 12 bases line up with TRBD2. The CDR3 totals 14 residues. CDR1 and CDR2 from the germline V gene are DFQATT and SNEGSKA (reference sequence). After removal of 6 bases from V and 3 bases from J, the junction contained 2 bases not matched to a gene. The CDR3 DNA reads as TGCAGTGCAAGACTAGCGGGGGACACCGGGGAGCTGTTTTTT. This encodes CSARLAGDTGELFF.

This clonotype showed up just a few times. The CDR3 DNA sequence: TGTGCCAGCAGCTGGCTGGGACAGGAGAGCTCCTACAATGAGCAGTTCTTC. Its translation is CASSWLGQESSYNEQFF. This chain connects TRBV5-6 to TRBJ2-1; 8 positions agree with TRBD1. The CDR3 extends over 17 amino acids. Germline loops: CDR1 SGHDT, CDR2 YYEEEE. V shed 3 bases, J shed 0 bases, and the junction held 8 bases outside the gene matches.

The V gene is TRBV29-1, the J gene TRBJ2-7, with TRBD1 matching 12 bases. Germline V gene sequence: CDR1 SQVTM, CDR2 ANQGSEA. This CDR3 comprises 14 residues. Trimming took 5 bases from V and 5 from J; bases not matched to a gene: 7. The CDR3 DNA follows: TGCAGCGTTTCAACCGGGACAGGGGGCCACGAGCAGTACTTC. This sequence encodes CSVSTGTGGHEQYF.

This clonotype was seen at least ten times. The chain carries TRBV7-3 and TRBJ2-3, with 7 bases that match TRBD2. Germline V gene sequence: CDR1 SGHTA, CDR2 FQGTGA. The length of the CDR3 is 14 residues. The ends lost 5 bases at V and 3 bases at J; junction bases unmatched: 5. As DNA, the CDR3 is TGTGCCAGCAGCGAGGGGACTAATACAGATACGCAGTATTTT. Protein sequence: CASSEGTNTDTQYF.

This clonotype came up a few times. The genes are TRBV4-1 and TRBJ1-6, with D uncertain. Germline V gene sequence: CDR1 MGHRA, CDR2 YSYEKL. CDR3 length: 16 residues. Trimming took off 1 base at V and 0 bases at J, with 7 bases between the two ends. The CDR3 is CASSQVLSSYNSPLHF. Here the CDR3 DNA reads TGCGCCAGCAGCCAAGTTCTGAGCTCCTATAATTCACCCCTCCACTTT.

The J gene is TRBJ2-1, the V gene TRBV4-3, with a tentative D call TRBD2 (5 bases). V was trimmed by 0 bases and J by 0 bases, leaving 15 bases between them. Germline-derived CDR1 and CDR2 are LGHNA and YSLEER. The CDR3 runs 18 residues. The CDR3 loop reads CASSQERVDLSSYNEQFF. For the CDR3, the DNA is TGCGCCAGCAGCCAAGAGAGGGTGGACTTGAGCTCCTACAATGAGCAGTTCTTC.

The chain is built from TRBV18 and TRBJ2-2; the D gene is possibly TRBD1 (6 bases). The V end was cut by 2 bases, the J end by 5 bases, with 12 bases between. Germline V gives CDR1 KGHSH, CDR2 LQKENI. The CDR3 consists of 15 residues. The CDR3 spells CASSPATGKTGELFF. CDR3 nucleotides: TGTGCCAGCTCACCAGCGACAGGCAAAACCGGGGAGCTGTTTTTT.

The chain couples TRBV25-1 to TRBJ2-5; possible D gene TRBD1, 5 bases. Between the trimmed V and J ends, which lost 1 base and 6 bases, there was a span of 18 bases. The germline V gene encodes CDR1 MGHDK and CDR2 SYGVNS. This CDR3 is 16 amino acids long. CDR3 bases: TGTGCCAGCAGTGAATCAAAAACTATAGGGGTAAAGACCCAGTACTTC. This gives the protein CASSESKTIGVKTQYF.

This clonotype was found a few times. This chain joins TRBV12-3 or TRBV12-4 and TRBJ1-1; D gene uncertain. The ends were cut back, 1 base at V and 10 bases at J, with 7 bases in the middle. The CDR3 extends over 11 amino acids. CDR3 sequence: CASSLGDGAFF. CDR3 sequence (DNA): TGTGCCAGCAGTTTAGGCGACGGAGCTTTCTTT.

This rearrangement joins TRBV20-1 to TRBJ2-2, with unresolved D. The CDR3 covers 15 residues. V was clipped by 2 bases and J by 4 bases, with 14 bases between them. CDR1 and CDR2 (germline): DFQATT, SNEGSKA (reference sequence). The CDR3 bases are TGCAGTGCTAGATGGGCTAACACGACCACCGGGGAGCTGTTTTTT. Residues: CSARWANTTTGELFF.

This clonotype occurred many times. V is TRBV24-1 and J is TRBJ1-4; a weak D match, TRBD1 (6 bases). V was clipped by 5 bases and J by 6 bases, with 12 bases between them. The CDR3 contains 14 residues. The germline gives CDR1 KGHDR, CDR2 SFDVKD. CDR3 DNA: TGTGCCACCAGTGCTTCAGGGGCGGATGAAAAACTGTTTTTT. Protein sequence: CATSASGADEKLFF.

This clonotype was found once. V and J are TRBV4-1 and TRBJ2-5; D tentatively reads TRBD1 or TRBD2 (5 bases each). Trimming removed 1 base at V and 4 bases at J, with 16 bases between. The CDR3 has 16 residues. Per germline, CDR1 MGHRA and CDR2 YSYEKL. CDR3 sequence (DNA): TGCGCCAGCAGCCAAGGGGGAGCATGGGGGATAGAGACCCAGTACTTC. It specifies CASSQGGAWGIETQYF.

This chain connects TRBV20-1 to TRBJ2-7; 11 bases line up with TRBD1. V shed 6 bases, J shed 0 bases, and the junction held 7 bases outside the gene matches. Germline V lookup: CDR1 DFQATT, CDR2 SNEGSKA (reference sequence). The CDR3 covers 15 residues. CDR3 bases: TGCAGTGCGTATGGGACAGGGGGAGTCTCCTACGAGCAGTACTTC. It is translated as CSAYGTGGVSYEQYF.

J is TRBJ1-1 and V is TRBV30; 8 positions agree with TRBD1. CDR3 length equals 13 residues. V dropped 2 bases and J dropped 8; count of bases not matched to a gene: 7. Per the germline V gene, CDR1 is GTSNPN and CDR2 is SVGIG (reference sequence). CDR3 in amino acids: CAWSTRTGKEAFF. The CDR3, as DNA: TGTGCCTGGAGTACCCGGACAGGGAAAGAAGCTTTCTTT.

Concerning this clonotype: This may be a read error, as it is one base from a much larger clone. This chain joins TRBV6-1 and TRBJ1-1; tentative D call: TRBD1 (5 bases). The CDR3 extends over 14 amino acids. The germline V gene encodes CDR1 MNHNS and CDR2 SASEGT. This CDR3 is CASSRGFLNAEAFF. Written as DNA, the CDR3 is TGTGCCAGCAGCCGGGGGTTTTTGAACGCTGAAGCTTTCTTT.

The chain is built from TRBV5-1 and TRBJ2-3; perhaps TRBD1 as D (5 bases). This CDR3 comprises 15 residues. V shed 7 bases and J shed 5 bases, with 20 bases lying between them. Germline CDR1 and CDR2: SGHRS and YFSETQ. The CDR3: CASAALQGGGDTQYF. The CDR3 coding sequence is TGCGCCAGCGCAGCGTTGCAGGGTGGTGGAGATACGCAGTATTTT.

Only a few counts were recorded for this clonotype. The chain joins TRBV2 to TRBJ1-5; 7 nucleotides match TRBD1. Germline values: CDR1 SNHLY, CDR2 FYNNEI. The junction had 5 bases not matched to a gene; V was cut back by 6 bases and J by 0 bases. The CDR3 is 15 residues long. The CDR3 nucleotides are TGTGCCAGCAGGATGACAGGGTATAGCAATCAGCCCCAGCATTTT. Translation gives CASRMTGYSNQPQHF. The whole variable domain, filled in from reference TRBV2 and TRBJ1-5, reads EPEVTQTPSHQVTQMGQEVILRCVPISNHLYFYWYRQILGQKVEFLVSFYNNEISEKSEIFDDQFSVERPDGSNFTLKIRSTKLEDSAMYFCASRMTGYSNQPQHFGDGTRLSIL.

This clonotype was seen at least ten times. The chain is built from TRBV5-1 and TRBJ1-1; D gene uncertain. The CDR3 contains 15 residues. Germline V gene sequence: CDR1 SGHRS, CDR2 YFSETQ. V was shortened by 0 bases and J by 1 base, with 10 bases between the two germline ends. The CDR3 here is CASSLATDSNTEAFF. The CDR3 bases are TGCGCCAGCAGCTTGGCTACAGATTCGAACACTGAAGCTTTCTTT.